This TCR beta chain was found in a study of blood T cell repertoires in COVID-19. Study-wide context: Acute and convalescent COVID-19 specimens originated in the United States, Italy and Spain.

Study processing details: Estimation of nucleated cell counts relied on the amplification of reference gene primers. Clones were read by immunoSEQ multiplex PCR, and TCRdb kept only the in-frame ones, dropping some. The D gene and trimming were derived from the DNA, and the V and J assignments and clone size from that table. The sample lists 70,000 or so clones, over 65% occurring once. Germline V lookup: CDR1 MGHRA, CDR2 YSYEKL. This CDR3 has 16 residues. The V gene lost 2 bases and the J gene lost 1 base, with 14 bases spanning the gap. The chain links TRBV4-1 to TRBJ1-1; D possibly corresponds to TRBD1 (5 bases). The clonotype originates from a woman in her 70s with acute or convalescent COVID-19. The sample was peripheral blood. This chain's CDR3 is CASSQPLKTGNTEAFF. In DNA, the CDR3 is TGCGCCAGCAGCCAACCTCTCAAAACAGGGAACACTGAAGCTTTCTTT.